These 2 T cell receptor beta chains came from one sample sequenced in a study of blood T cell repertoires in COVID-19. The data were produced by immunoSEQ multiplex PCR, yet TCRdb's version contains in-frame clones alone and is incomplete. The table lists more than 400,000 clones, 90% of them singletons, with about 0.57% in the top ten. The sample comprised PBMCs or T cells enriched from blood (not recorded which). These receptors all stem from a man between 18 and 29 years old who had recovered from COVID-19.

This chain links TRBV14 with TRBJ1-1; TRBD1 is a possible D gene (5 bases). The CDR3 is 14 residues long. V was trimmed by 1 base and J by 4 bases, leaving 10 bases between them. CDR1 and CDR2 from the germline V gene are SGHDN and FVKESK. The CDR3 nucleotides are TGTGCCAGCAGCCAAGCACCAGGGATCACTGAAGCTTTCTTT. Protein: CASSQAPGITEAFF.

The V call is TRBV7-6, the J call TRBJ1-3; 9 nucleotides match TRBD1. CDR3 length equals 16 residues. V shed 0 bases and J 3 bases; nucleotides not matched to a gene: 3. Germline lookup yields CDR1 SGHVS and CDR2 FNYEAQ. The CDR3 DNA reads TGTGCCAGCAGCTTAGCGCAGGACAGGGGTGGAAACACCATATATTTT. Its protein is CASSLAQDRGGNTIYF.